The rows below give T cell receptor beta chains drawn from one sample of a study of T cell repertoires in cytomegalovirus infection. MiXCR, applied by TCRdb to the reads, yields one record per CDR3 protein. The table shows roughly 100,000 distinct CDR3 sequences, with 15% to 20% occurring only once. The sequenced material came from PBMCs. These receptors came from a human donor in good health (CMV status not recorded). Some clones in this sample may be carry-over from other donors' samples. Each CDR3 is given with its conserved first and last residue.

j_gene	v_gene	CDR3aa
TRBJ1-1	TRBV18	CASSSMPASGGTEAFF
TRBJ1-5	TRBV10-3	CATSGDANQPQHF
TRBJ2-7	TRBV28	CASILAGSSYEQYF
TRBJ2-3	TRBV5-4	CASSFDRGDTQYF
TRBJ2-5	TRBV12-5	CASGPGRLQETHYF
TRBJ1-3	TRBV25-1	CASSELGGSGNTIYF
TRBJ1-6	TRBV11-3	CASSLSTGRNISTLHF
TRBJ1-6	TRBV2	CASRSPDDYNSPLHF
TRBJ1-3	TRBV27	CASGRQGGNTIYF
TRBJ2-2	TRBV6-2/TRBV6-3	CASRGYWEPTGELFF
TRBJ2-1	TRBV12-3/TRBV12-4	CASAPLAGGRRVNEQFF
TRBJ2-7	TRBV28	CASSSRSPYEQYF
TRBJ2-7	TRBV7-9	CASSQGFPSYEQYF
TRBJ2-7	TRBV7-8	CASSPTTSRHEQYF
TRBJ1-1	TRBV18	CASSPPGRNTEAFF
TRBJ2-5	TRBV7-2	CASSSPGRETQYF
TRBJ1-1	TRBV7-3	CASSLGGVAEAFF
TRBJ2-5	TRBV7-2	CASSLMGGQETQYF
TRBJ1-2	TRBV10-3	CAISADGDGYTF
TRBJ1-2	TRBV28	CASSKLKRQGRDYGYTF
TRBJ2-1	TRBV7-2	CASSPGGSLQWALF
TRBJ2-3	TRBV7-2	CASSQNTDTQYF
TRBJ1-2	TRBV29-1	CSVGTAKEGYTF
TRBJ1-3	TRBV12-3/TRBV12-4	CASSPMGGAGGNTIYF
TRBJ1-6	TRBV3-1	CASSQEAHRAGYNSPLHF
TRBJ1-3	TRBV28	CASSFVGDTIYF
TRBJ1-2	TRBV14	CASSRADLNYGYTF
TRBJ2-1	TRBV6-8	CASSYSRSSYNEQFF
TRBJ2-2	TRBV10-3	CAILSGQGPTGELFF
TRBJ2-6	TRBV4-1	CASSQDAGGARGANVLTF
TRBJ1-6	TRBV2	CASSVTPQWSNSPLHF
TRBJ2-1	TRBV7-9	CASSLPFRLAGGRNEQFF
TRBJ1-2	TRBV3-1	CASSQDLERSKTF
TRBJ2-3	TRBV29-1	CSSSSTDTQYF
TRBJ2-3	TRBV6-4	CASSDVLYIGDTQYF
TRBJ1-2	TRBV7-9	CASSLWGLTGYGYTF
TRBJ1-2	TRBV3-1	CASSQTYRGNGYTF
TRBJ1-1	TRBV7-3	CASSLTLISGQGAFF
TRBJ2-1	TRBV29-1	CSAEGSLALNEQFF
TRBJ2-1	TRBV28	CASSSGTSGGNEQFF